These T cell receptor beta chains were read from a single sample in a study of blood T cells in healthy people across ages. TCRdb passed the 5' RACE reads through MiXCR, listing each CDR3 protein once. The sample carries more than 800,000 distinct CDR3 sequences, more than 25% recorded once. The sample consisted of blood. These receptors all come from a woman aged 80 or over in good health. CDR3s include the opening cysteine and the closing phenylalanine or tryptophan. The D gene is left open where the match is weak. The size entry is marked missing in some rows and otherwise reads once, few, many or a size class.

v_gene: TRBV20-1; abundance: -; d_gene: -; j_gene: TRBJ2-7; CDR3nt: TGCAGTGCTAGTCCACGGACTCGACCTGCCGAGCAGTACTTC; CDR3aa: CSASPRTRPAEQYF
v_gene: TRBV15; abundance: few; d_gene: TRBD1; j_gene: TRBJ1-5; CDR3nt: TGTGCCACCAGCAGGGTCCAGGGACAGGGAGTTAGCAATCAGCCCCAGCATTTT; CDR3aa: CATSRVQGQGVSNQPQHF
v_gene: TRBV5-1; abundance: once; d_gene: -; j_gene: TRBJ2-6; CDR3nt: TGCGCCAGCATGACATCCGTCTTCTCTGGGGCCAACGTCCCGACTTTC; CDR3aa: CASMTSVFSGANVPTF
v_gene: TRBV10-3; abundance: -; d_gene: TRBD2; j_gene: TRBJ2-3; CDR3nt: TGTGCCATCAGCCTGACTAGCGGAGCCGTTACAGATACGCAGTATTTT; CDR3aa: CAISLTSGAVTDTQYF
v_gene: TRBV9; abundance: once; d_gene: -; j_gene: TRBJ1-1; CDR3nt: TGTGCCAGCAGCGTAGAGGCGGACAGAGTAGCGAACACTGAAGCTTTCTTT; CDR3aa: CASSVEADRVANTEAFF
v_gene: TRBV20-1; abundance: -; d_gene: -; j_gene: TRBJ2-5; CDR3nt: TGCAGTGCGGGGCAGGGAAGTAGCAATGAGCAGTACTTC; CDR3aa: CSAGQGSSNEQYF
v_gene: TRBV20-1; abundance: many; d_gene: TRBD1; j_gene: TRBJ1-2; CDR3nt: TGCAGTGCTAGTGAACAGGGGGTTAGTTACACCTTC; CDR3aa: CSASEQGVSYTF
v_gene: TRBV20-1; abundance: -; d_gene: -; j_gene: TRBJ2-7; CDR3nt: TGCAGTGCTAGCGTCCTTTTACACAATGAGCAGTACTTC; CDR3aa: CSASVLLHNEQYF
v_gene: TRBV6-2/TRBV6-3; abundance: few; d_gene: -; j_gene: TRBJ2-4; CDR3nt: TGTGCCAGCAGTTACCCCGGACACGAAGCCAAAAACATTCAGTACTTC; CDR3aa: CASSYPGHEAKNIQYF
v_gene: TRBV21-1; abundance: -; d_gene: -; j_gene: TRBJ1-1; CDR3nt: TGTGCCAGCAGCATTACAGATGGGGGAAGGAACACTGAAGCTTTCTTT; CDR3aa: CASSITDGGRNTEAFF
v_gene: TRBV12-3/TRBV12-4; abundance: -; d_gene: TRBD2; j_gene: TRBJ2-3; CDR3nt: TGTGCCAGCATATCAGCGGGGACCGCAGATACGCAGTATTTT; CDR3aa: CASISAGTADTQYF
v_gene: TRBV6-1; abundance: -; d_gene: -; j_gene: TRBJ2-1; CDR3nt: TGTGCCAGCAGTGGAATCACTAGGGGGGTACACAATGAGCAGTTCTTC; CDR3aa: CASSGITRGVHNEQFF
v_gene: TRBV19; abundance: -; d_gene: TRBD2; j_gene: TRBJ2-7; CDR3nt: TGTGCCAGTAGTATTGAATCGGGGGGGCGTTACAATGAGCAGTACTTC; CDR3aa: CASSIESGGRYNEQYF
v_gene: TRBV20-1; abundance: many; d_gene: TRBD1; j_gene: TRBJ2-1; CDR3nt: TGCAGTGCTAGTCACAGGGGGTCTTACAATGAGCAGTTCTTC; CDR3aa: CSASHRGSYNEQFF
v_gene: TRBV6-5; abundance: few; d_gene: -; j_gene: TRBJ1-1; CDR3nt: TGTGCCAGCAGTCCGAGTGGTGATATCACTGAAGCTTTCTTT; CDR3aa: CASSPSGDITEAFF
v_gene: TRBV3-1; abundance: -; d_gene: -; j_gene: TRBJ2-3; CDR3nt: TGTGCCAGCAGCCCGCTCATGGGGGGGGGCGATACGCAGTATTTT; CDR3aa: CASSPLMGGGDTQYF
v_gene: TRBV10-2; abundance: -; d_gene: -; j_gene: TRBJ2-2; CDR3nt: TGCGCCAGCAGTGAGCAGGGGAACACCGGGGAGCTGTTTTTT; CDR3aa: CASSEQGNTGELFF
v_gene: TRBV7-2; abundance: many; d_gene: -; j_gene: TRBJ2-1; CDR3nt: TGTGCCAGCAGCTCGTACACGAGCTCCTACAATGAGCAGTTCTTC; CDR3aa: CASSSYTSSYNEQFF
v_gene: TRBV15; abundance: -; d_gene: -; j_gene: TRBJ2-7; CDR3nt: TGTGCCACCAGCAGCTGGGAGGACAGCTACGAGCAGTACTTC; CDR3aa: CATSSWEDSYEQYF
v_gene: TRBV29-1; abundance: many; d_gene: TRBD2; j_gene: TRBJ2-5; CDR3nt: TGCAGCGTTGGGGCTAGCGGGGAAAATATTGAGACCCAGTACTTC; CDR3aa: CSVGASGENIETQYF
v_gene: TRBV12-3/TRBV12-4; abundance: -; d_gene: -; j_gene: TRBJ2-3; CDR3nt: TGTGCCAGCAGAGTGCGTGGGGATGCGCAGTATTTT; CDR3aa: CASRVRGDAQYF
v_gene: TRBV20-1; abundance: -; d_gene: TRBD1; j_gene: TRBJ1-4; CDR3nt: TGCAGTGCTCCTCGGACAGGTCATGATGAAAAACTGTTTTTT; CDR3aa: CSAPRTGHDEKLFF
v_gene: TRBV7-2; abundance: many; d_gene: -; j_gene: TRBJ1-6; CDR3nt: TGTGCCAGCAGCTTAGAACAGGGCTCCCTGCCCCTCCACTTT; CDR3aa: CASSLEQGSLPLHF
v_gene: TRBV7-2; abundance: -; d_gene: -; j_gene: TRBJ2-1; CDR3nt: TGTGCCAGCAGCTCAGTTGGGAGTGAGCAGTTCTTC; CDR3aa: CASSSVGSEQFF
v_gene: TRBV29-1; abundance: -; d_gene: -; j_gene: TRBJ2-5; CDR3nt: TGCAGCGTGGGTACAGGGTCGGAGACCCAGTACTTC; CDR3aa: CSVGTGSETQYF
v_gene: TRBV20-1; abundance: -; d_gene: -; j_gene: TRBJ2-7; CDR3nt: TGCAGTGCTAGAGAGGGACGGTACGAGCAGTACTTC; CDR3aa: CSAREGRYEQYF
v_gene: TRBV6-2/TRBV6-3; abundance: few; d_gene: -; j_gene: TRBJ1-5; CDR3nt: TGTGCCAGCAGTTACGATGAGGAAACAGGCAGCAATCAGCCCCAGCATTTT; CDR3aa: CASSYDEETGSNQPQHF
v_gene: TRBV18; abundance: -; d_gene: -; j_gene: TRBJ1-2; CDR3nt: TGTACCAGCTCACCAGGGGCGTTAGACTATGGCTACACCTTC; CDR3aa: CTSSPGALDYGYTF
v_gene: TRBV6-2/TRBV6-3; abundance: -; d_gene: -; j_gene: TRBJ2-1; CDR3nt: TGTGCCAGCAGTTACAGTCGAGGCCGGGGGGCCGCCTCCTTCTACAATGAGCAGTTCTTC; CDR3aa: CASSYSRGRGAASFYNEQFF
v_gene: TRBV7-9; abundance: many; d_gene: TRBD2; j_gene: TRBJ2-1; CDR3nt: TGTGCCAGCAGCCGACCGACTAGCGGGGGGTTATCCTACAATGAGCAGTTCTTC; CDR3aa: CASSRPTSGGLSYNEQFF
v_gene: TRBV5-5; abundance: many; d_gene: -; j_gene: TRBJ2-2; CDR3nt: TGTGCCAGCAGCTTAAAAATAAGGGGCACCGGGGAGCTGTTTTTT; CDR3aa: CASSLKIRGTGELFF
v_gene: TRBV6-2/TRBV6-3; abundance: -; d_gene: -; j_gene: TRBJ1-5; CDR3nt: TGTGCCAGCAGTTACACCGGGAGTCAGCCCCGGCATTTT; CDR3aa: CASSYTGSQPRHF
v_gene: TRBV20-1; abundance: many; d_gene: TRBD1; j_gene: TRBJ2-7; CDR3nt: TGCAGTGCTAGCGACGGGGACAGGGCGTCCTACGAGCAGTACTTC; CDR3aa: CSASDGDRASYEQYF
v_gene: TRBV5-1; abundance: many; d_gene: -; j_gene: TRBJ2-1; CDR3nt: TGCGCCAGCAGCTCCGATAGGGGTTCGGCGTCGTTCTTC; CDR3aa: CASSSDRGSASFF
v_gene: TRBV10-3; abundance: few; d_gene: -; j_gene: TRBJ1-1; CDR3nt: TGTGCCATCACAAAGGAAAGCAACACTGAAGCTTTCTTT; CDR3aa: CAITKESNTEAFF
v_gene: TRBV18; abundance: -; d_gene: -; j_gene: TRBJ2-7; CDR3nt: TGTGCCAGCTCACCACTGCCTTCCTACAATGAGCAGTACTTC; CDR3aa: CASSPLPSYNEQYF
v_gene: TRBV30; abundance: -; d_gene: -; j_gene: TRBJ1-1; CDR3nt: TGTGCCTGGACCCAAGGACTGAGGAACACTGAAGCTTTCTTT; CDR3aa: CAWTQGLRNTEAFF
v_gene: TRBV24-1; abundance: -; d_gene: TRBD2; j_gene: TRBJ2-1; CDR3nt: TGTGCCACCAGTGATCCCGGACTAGCGGGGGGTCTGGATGAGCAGTTCTTC; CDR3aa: CATSDPGLAGGLDEQFF
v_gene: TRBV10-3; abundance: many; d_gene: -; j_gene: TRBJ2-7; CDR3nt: TGTGCCATCAGTGAAGGTCAGGAAAAAAAGCAGTACTTC; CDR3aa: CAISEGQEKKQYF
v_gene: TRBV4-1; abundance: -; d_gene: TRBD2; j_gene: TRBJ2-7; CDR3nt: TGCGCCAGCAGCCAACCACTAGCGGGAGTAACCTACGAGCAGTACTTC; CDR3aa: CASSQPLAGVTYEQYF
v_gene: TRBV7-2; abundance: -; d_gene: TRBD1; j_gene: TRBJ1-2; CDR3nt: TGTGCCAGCAGCTCAGGAGCCGGGACAGCCTATGGCTACACCTTC; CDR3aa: CASSSGAGTAYGYTF
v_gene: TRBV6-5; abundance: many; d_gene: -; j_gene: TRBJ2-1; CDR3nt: TGTGCCAGCAGTAAAGGACCCCAGAGCTCCTACAATGAGCAGTTCTTC; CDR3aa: CASSKGPQSSYNEQFF
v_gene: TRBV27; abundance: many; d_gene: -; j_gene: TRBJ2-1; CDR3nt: TGTGCCAGCGCTGATCAAGGGAGCTCCTACAATGAGCAGTTCTTC; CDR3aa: CASADQGSSYNEQFF
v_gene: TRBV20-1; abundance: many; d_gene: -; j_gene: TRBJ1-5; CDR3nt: TGCAGTGCTTCCCCAGGGGCGGCGTCTACTCAGCCCCAGCATTTT; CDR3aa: CSASPGAASTQPQHF
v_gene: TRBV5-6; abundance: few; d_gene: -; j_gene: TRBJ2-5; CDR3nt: TGTGTCAGCAGCTTCGGGCGGGGCGCTTCGGAGACCCAGTACTTC; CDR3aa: CVSSFGRGASETQYF
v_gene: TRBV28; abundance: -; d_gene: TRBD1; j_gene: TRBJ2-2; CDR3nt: TGTGCCAGCAGGCGGACAGGGATAGGGTTAAGGGACACCGGGGAGCTGTTTTTT; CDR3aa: CASRRTGIGLRDTGELFF
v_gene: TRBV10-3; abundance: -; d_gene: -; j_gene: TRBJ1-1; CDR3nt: TGTGCCATCAGTGAGTCGGGGGGGACGAACACTGAAGCTTTCTTT; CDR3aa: CAISESGGTNTEAFF
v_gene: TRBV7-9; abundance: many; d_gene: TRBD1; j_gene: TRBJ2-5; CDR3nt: TGTGCCAGCAGCCCCCGGACAGGGGCTAGCGAGACCCAGTACTTC; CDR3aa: CASSPRTGASETQYF
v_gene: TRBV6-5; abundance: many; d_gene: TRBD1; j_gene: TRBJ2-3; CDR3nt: TGTGCCAGCAGTTACTCGACAGGGATCACAGATACGCAGTATTTT; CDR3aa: CASSYSTGITDTQYF
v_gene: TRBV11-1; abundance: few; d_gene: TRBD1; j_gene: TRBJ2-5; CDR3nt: TGTGCCAGCAGCTTAACCGGGACAGGGGGTGCGGAGACCCAGTACTTC; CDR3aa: CASSLTGTGGAETQYF
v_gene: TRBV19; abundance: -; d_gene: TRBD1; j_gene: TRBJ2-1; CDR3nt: TGTGCCAGTAGTTCCGAGACAGGGGGGGTTGAGCAGTTCTTC; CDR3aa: CASSSETGGVEQFF
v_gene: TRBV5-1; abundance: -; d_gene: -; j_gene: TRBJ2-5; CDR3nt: TGCGCCAGCAGCGCAGGACTAAGCTGGTACCAAGAGACCCAGTACTTC; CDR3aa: CASSAGLSWYQETQYF
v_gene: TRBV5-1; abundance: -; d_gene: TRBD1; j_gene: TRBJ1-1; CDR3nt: TGCACCAGCAGCATACAGGGGGCGAAGAACACTGAAGCTTTCTTT; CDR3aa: CTSSIQGAKNTEAFF
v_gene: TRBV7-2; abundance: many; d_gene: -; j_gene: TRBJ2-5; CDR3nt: TGTGCCAGCAGCTACCACGGGGAGACCCAGTACTTC; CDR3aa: CASSYHGETQYF
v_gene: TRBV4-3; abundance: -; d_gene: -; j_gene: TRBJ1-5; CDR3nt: TGCGCCAGCAGCCAAGATTTTCCGGGTTTAGGGCCCCAGCATTTT; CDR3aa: CASSQDFPGLGPQHF
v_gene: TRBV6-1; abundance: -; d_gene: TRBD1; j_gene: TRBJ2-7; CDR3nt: TGTGCCAGCAGGGGAGGACAGGGAATTATCTACGAGCAGTACTTC; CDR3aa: CASRGGQGIIYEQYF